The 28 T cell receptor beta chains presented below share a single source sample, sequenced in a study of CD8 T cells in ankylosing spondylitis. Notes on the study in general: Within ankylosing spondylitis blood, a TCR beta motif made up of eight or nine highly homologous variants appeared to be characteristic.

TCRdb redid the calling of the 5' RACE reads with MiXCR, one entry per CDR3 protein. The data hold about 220,000 distinct CDR3 sequences, with around 7.9% observed a single time. No antigen has been identified for these receptors. Specimen: blood, either unsorted or a sorted T cell fraction (not recorded which). These receptor sequences come from a male donor with ankylosing spondylitis.

This clonotype was counted at least ten times. The J gene is TRBJ2-7, the V gene TRBV7-9; a weak D match, TRBD1 (6 bases). Trimming left V 5 bases short and J 12 bases short, with 17 bases between. Germline V gene data show CDR1 as SEHNR and CDR2 as FQNEAQ (reference sequence). The CDR3 runs 12 residues. The CDR3 sequence: CASSPDSIEGYF. In nucleotides, the CDR3 is TGTGCCAGCAGCCCGGACAGCATCGAGGGGTACTTC.

This clonotype has a count of ten or more. The CDR3 nucleotides read TGTGCCACCCTACCCGGACTAGCGGGAGCCTACGAGCAGTACTTC. As protein: CATLPGLAGAYEQYF. The V call is TRBV27, the J call TRBJ2-7; 13 positions agree with TRBD2. This CDR3 is built from 15 residues. Germline lookup yields CDR1 MNHEY and CDR2 SMNVEV (reference sequence). Trimming took 10 bases from V and 2 from J; bases not matched to a gene: 8.

This clonotype was observed many times. This chain links TRBV12-3 or TRBV12-4 with TRBJ2-1, with a tentative D call TRBD1 (6 bases). V was trimmed by 2 bases and J by 3 bases, leaving 14 bases between them. The CDR3 length is 16 residues. Here the CDR3 reads CASSLNRAYRYNEQFF. In DNA form, the CDR3 reads TGTGCCAGCAGTTTAAACAGGGCATACCGCTACAATGAGCAGTTCTTC.

The sample holds many counts of this clonotype. The chain couples TRBV10-1 to TRBJ2-1; D not resolved. This CDR3 is built from 18 residues. CDR1 is WNHNN, CDR2 SYGVQD, per germline (reference sequence). The V and J ends lost 0 bases and 10 bases respectively, with 25 bases between them. The CDR3 protein is CASSESDQGQELVEEQFF. As DNA, the CDR3 is TGCGCCAGCAGTGAGTCGGATCAAGGGCAGGAACTGGTTGAAGAGCAGTTCTTC.

This clonotype was counted many times. The CDR3 loop reads CASRDMDRVLYEQYF. The CDR3 nucleotides are TGTGCCAGCAGAGACATGGACAGGGTACTCTACGAGCAGTACTTC. The chain links TRBV2 to TRBJ2-7; TRBD1 aligns across 8 bases. The trim removed 6 bases at V and 3 bases at J, leaving 10 bases unmatched. The CDR3 covers 15 residues. The germline V gene has CDR1 SNHLY and CDR2 FYNNEI.

This chain links TRBV6-2 or TRBV6-3 with TRBJ2-7, with D perhaps matching TRBD1 (5 bases). The CDR3 runs 14 residues. Trimming shortened V by 5 bases and J by 0 bases, and 11 bases separated the two germline ends. Germline CDR1 reads MNHEY; CDR2 reads SVGEGT. CDR3 sequence (DNA): TGTGCCAGCAGTACCAGACAGAGCTCCTACGAGCAGTACTTC. Translating it yields CASSTRQSSYEQYF.

Ten or more counts support this clonotype. V and J are TRBV7-8 and TRBJ2-3; weak D call: TRBD1 (6 bases). This CDR3 comprises 15 residues. From germline, CDR1 is SGHVS and CDR2 FQNEAQ. V was pared by 5 bases and J by 7 bases, with 19 bases between. DNA for the CDR3: TGTGCCAGCAGCAAGGCCCCAACAGGGATGAATACGCAGTATTTT. Translating gives CASSKAPTGMNTQYF.

This clonotype was seen at least ten times. The chain couples TRBV9 to TRBJ2-1, with D perhaps TRBD2 (5 bases). The CDR3 length is 16 residues. The V and J ends lost 0 bases and 7 bases respectively, with 17 bases between them. Germline values: CDR1 SGDLS, CDR2 YYNGEE. The CDR3 region is CASSVGASGTANEQFF. The CDR3 DNA sequence: TGTGCCAGCAGCGTAGGGGCCAGCGGTACGGCAAATGAGCAGTTCTTC.

This clonotype was seen many times. The chain has TRBV6-5 and TRBJ2-7; 11 nucleotides match TRBD2. Germline CDR1 MNHEY, CDR2 SVGAGI. This CDR3 has 16 residues. V was clipped by 2 bases and J by 1 base; unmatched bases: 4. Here the CDR3 DNA reads TGTGCCAGCAGTTACGACGGACTAGCGGGTTCCTACGAGCAGTACTTC. This translates into CASSYDGLAGSYEQYF.

This chain connects TRBV12-1 to TRBJ2-7; the DNA was not used to check the table's D call, TRBD1. TRBV12-1 is given as a pseudogene. CDR3 length equals 18 residues. The CDR3: CASSPGLLGQRSSYEQYF. The CDR3 DNA follows: TGTGCCAGCAGCCCCGGGCTCCTGGGACAAAGGAGCTCCTACGAGCAGTACTTC.

V gene TRBV5-1 combines with J gene TRBJ1-4, with D hard to call. CDR1 and CDR2 (germline): SGHRS, YFSETQ. The V end was cut by 0 bases, the J end by 0 bases, with 9 bases between. CDR3 length: 16 residues. The CDR3 nucleotides read TGCGCCAGCAGCTTGGGGACTGTTGCAACTAATGAAAAACTGTTTTTT. Residues: CASSLGTVATNEKLFF.

This clonotype has a handful of counts. The chain carries TRBV11-2 and TRBJ2-5; D call uncertain. V was cut by 5 bases and J by 1 base, with 14 bases left in between. From germline, CDR1 is SGHAT and CDR2 FQNNGV. This CDR3 has 15 residues. CDR3 coding DNA: TGTGCCAGCAGCGACATAGTGAACGGCCAAGAGACCCAGTACTTC. This encodes CASSDIVNGQETQYF.

The table lists this clonotype with many counts. This chain links TRBV7-9 with TRBJ2-6; unclear D gene. Deletions cut 2 bases from V and 1 base from J, with 9 bases between. This CDR3 has 16 amino acids. Per the germline V gene, CDR1 is SEHNR and CDR2 is FQNEAQ (reference sequence). CDR3 in DNA: TGTGCCAGCAGCTTACAAGGAATGTCTGGGGCCAACGTCCTGACTTTC. Protein: CASSLQGMSGANVLTF.

The table lists this clonotype with many counts. This chain uses TRBV5-1 with TRBJ2-7; D could derive from TRBD1 or TRBD2 (5 bases each). V dropped 0 bases and J dropped 2 bases, with 15 bases sitting between them. Germline V gene lookup returns CDR1 SGHRS and CDR2 YFSETQ. The CDR3 contains 16 residues. CDR3 sequence: CASSLEAPLGAYEQYF. The CDR3 region has the DNA TGCGCCAGCAGCTTGGAGGCACCCCTGGGGGCCTACGAGCAGTACTTC.

This clonotype was counted many times. J is TRBJ2-7 and V is TRBV6-1, with D possibly TRBD1 on 5 matching bases. Trimming took 6 bases from V and 7 from J, leaving 19 bases between them. Germline V CDR1 and CDR2: MNHNS, SASEGT. The CDR3 extends over 14 amino acids. CDR3 in DNA: TGTGCCAGCAGAAGACAGTTAAGCGTAGGGGAGCAGTACTTC. This encodes CASRRQLSVGEQYF.

The chain employs TRBV7-9 and TRBJ1-5; D gene uncertain. The CDR3 has 14 residues. The ends were cut back, 6 bases at V and 1 base at J, with 10 bases in the middle. Germline assignment: CDR1 SEHNR and CDR2 FQNEAQ (reference sequence). CDR3 in amino acids: CASSTDKSNQPQHF. For the CDR3, the DNA is TGTGCCAGCAGTACAGACAAGAGCAATCAGCCCCAGCATTTT.

The sample holds many counts of this clonotype. The V call is TRBV18, the J call TRBJ2-1, with D perhaps TRBD1 or TRBD2 (5 bases each). The germline V and J ends were trimmed by 8 bases and 1 base, with 12 bases remaining between them. Germline V gene data show CDR1 as KGHSH and CDR2 as LQKENI. The CDR3 has 14 residues. The CDR3 DNA reads as TGTGCCAGCCAGGCTGGGGGATCCTACAATGAGCAGTTCTTC. Translation: CASQAGGSYNEQFF.

This clonotype has only a few counts. The chain uses TRBV7-6 and TRBJ2-3; weak D call: TRBD1 (7 bases). V lost 0 bases to trimming and J lost 9 bases, with 16 bases between them. Germline CDR1 SGHVS, CDR2 FNYEAQ. The CDR3 runs to 15 residues. Here the CDR3 reads CASSLAFVPGGTQYF. The CDR3, as DNA: TGTGCCAGCAGCTTAGCCTTTGTCCCAGGGGGGACGCAGTATTTT.

This clonotype was seen ten or more times. The rearrangement joins TRBV10-3 to TRBJ1-3, with D hard to call. The length of the CDR3 is 15 residues. Germline CDR1 and CDR2: ENHRY and SYGVKD. V lost 4 bases and J lost 0, with 10 bases in between. The CDR3 DNA reads as TGTGCCATCAGTGCGCGGGGAGCCTCTGGAAACACCATATATTTT. Translating it yields CAISARGASGNTIYF.

This clonotype has just a few counts. The DNA for the CDR3 is TGCGCCAGCAGTTATGTGGAAGGACCCTACAATGAGCAGTTCTTC. Translated, it gives CASSYVEGPYNEQFF. The rearrangement uses TRBV4-3 and TRBJ2-1; D remains ambiguous. With 6 bases removed from V and 2 bases from J, the gap between germline ends came to 14 bases. CDR3 size: 15 residues. CDR1 LGHNA and CDR2 YSLEER come from the germline V gene.

This clonotype was found many times. The chain couples TRBV28 to TRBJ1-3, with a possible D match to TRBD1 (5 bases). V lost 5 bases, J lost 2 bases, and 13 bases lay in between. Germline-derived CDR1 and CDR2 are MDHEN and SYDVKM. This CDR3 is 15 amino acids long. The CDR3 region is CASSRVGGPGNTIYF. CDR3 sequence (DNA): TGTGCCAGCAGTCGAGTGGGGGGTCCTGGAAACACCATATATTTT.

This clonotype was found many times. This chain links TRBV6-5 with TRBJ2-2, with D maybe TRBD2 (5 bases). The V gene's germline CDR1 is MNHEY and CDR2 SVGAGI. V was trimmed by 0 bases and J by 5 bases, leaving 10 bases between them. The CDR3 runs 15 residues. This CDR3 is CASSYSKRGTGELFF. For the CDR3, the DNA is TGTGCCAGCAGTTACTCGAAAAGAGGGACCGGGGAGCTGTTTTTT.

In this sample, this clonotype turned up many times. This chain uses TRBV9 with TRBJ1-5; TRBD1 might be the D (5 bases). This CDR3 region has 14 residues. Trimming left V 3 bases short and J 4 bases short, with 11 bases between. Germline CDR1 is SGDLS and CDR2 is YYNGEE. DNA for the CDR3: TGTGCCAGCAGCGACGGGGGGGGTAATCAGCCCCAGCATTTT. Encoded protein: CASSDGGGNQPQHF.

There are a few counts of this clonotype. The chain links TRBV29-1 to TRBJ2-3; D gene uncertain. V shed 3 bases and J shed 6 bases, with 4 bases lying between them. The CDR3 has 10 amino acids. Per the germline V gene, CDR1 is SQVTM and CDR2 is ANQGSEA. The CDR3 loop reads CSVDRDTQYF. In DNA form, the CDR3 reads TGCAGCGTTGATCGTGATACGCAGTATTTT.

In this sample, this clonotype turned up many times. This rearrangement joins TRBV5-1 to TRBJ1-4; D is uncertain. The CDR3 has 12 amino acids. Germline V CDR1 and CDR2: SGHRS, YFSETQ. V lost 0 bases and J 7 bases, leaving 4 bases between the germline ends. CDR3 loop: CASSLESEKLFF. DNA of the CDR3: TGCGCCAGCAGCTTGGAGTCTGAAAAACTGTTTTTT.

This clonotype was counted at least ten times. The chain uses TRBV6-5 and TRBJ2-3; possible D gene TRBD1, 5 bases. The CDR3 totals 14 residues. Germline V lookup: CDR1 MNHEY, CDR2 SVGAGI. V lost 5 bases and J lost 2, with 11 bases in between. The CDR3 here is CASSPLGLTDTQYF. CDR3 in DNA: TGTGCCAGCAGTCCCCTGGGGCTCACAGATACGCAGTATTTT.

This clonotype was observed many times. This chain joins TRBV7-9 and TRBJ1-1; D not resolved. The CDR3 loop spans 12 amino acids. Trimming took off 4 bases at V and 5 bases at J, with 8 bases between the two ends. CDR1 is SEHNR and CDR2 is FQNEAQ in the germline V gene (reference sequence). The CDR3 is CASSSLWTEAFF. The CDR3 DNA reads TGTGCCAGCAGCTCGCTATGGACTGAAGCTTTCTTT.

This clonotype showed up many times. This chain uses TRBV7-2 with TRBJ2-1, with 7 bases lining up with TRBD2. The CDR3 extends over 15 amino acids. CDR1 and CDR2 from the germline V gene are SGHTA and FQGNSA. V lost 3 bases, J lost 9 bases, and 11 bases stayed unmatched. This CDR3 is CASSFLSGRVAEQFF. In DNA form, the CDR3 reads TGTGCCAGCAGCTTTCTTAGTGGGAGGGTAGCTGAGCAGTTCTTC.